This TCR beta chain is drawn from a study of beta chain features in type 1 diabetes. Expressed TCRB transcripts were sequenced, since all the RNA that had been isolated was reverse transcribed. Measured with immunoSEQ multiplex PCR; TCRdb has only the in-frame clones, and not every one. The table records under 300,000 clones, roughly 13% of them present only once. In the case of this clone: Its antigen is still unknown.

Study-level findings and limits: Significant though moderate, a shortening of TCRB CDR3s appeared in all four CD4+ subsets of Type 1 diabetes patients.

This TCR came from a man between 25 and 39 years old with type 1 diabetes. Sequencing was done on a sample of naive CD4+ T cells from blood.

CDR3 sequence: CAWSGPRGNEQFF. In nucleotides, the CDR3 is TGTGCCTGGAGTGGTCCCAGGGGCAATGAGCAGTTCTTC. The J gene is TRBJ2-1, the V gene TRBV30; possible D gene TRBD1, 6 bases. The CDR3 has 13 residues. Germline assignment: CDR1 GTSNPN and CDR2 SVGIG (reference sequence). V was cut by 1 base and J by 6 bases, with 10 bases left in between.